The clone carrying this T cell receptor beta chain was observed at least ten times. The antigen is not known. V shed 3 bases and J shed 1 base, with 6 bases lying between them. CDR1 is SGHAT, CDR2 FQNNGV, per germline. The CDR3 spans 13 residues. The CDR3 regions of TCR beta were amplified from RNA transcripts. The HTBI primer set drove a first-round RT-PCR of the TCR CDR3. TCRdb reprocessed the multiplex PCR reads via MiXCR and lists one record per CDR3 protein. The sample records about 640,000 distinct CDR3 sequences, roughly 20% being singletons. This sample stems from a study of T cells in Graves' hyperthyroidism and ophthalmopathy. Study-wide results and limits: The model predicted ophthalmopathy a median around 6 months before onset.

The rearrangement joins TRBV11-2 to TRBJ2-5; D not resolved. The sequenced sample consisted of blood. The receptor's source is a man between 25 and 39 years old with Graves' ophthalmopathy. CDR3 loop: CASSFDPQETQYF. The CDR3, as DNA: TGTGCCAGCAGCTTTGACCCCCAAGAGACCCAGTACTTC.